These 10 T cell receptor beta chains originate from one sample sequenced in a study of beta chain features in type 1 diabetes. Investigators reverse transcribed all isolated RNA, so they sequenced expressed TCRB transcripts. Profiling relied on immunoSEQ multiplex PCR, and the TCRdb table lists in-frame clones only, not all of them. This sample has 110,000 or so clones, with almost 40% found just once. Input material: stem cell memory CD4+ T cells from blood. The receptors come from a woman younger than 35 in good health.

Only a few counts were recorded for this clone. The chain links TRBV7-9 to TRBJ2-1, with D possibly being TRBD2 (5 bases). The CDR3 runs 16 residues. The germline V and J ends were trimmed by 1 base and 3 bases, with 13 bases remaining between them. Germline V lookup: CDR1 SEHNR, CDR2 FQNEAQ (reference sequence). Written as DNA, the CDR3 is TGTGCCAGCAGCTTAGTTGGGAGTGCCCACTACAATGAGCAGTTCTTC. This sequence encodes CASSLVGSAHYNEQFF.

This clone was found a few times. The chain couples TRBV7-2 to TRBJ2-5; 7 bases are a match to TRBD2. V shed 2 bases and J 5 bases; nucleotides not matched to a gene: 5. The CDR3 totals 14 residues. Germline V gene data show CDR1 as SGHTA and CDR2 as FQGNSA. The CDR3 nucleotides read TGTGCCAGCAGCTTACACGGGGAGGGCGAGACCCAGTACTTC. It translates to CASSLHGEGETQYF.

This chain uses TRBV29-1 with TRBJ1-6; D call uncertain. The CDR3 covers 14 residues. Germline CDR1 reads SQVTM; CDR2 reads ANQGSEA. V lost 4 bases and J lost 4, with 11 bases in between. This CDR3 is CSVVFGAYNSPLHF. The CDR3 nucleotides are TGCAGCGTTGTGTTCGGAGCGTATAATTCACCCCTCCACTTT.

In its sample, this clone was seen a few times. The chain has TRBV28 and TRBJ1-4; 7 nucleotides line up with TRBD1. J lost 8 bases, V lost 10 bases, and 10 bases had no gene match. The CDR3 has 13 amino acids. Looked up from germline, CDR1 is MDHEN and CDR2 is SYDVKM. This CDR3 reads CATMGQPQEKLFF. The CDR3 DNA reads as TGTGCCACCATGGGACAGCCGCAAGAAAAACTGTTTTTT.

This chain connects TRBV9 to TRBJ2-3, with D possibly being TRBD2 (6 bases). V was shortened by 4 bases and J by 6 bases, with 21 bases between the two germline ends. CDR1 and CDR2 from the germline V gene are SGDLS and YYNGEE. This CDR3 is 16 amino acids long. The DNA for the CDR3 is TGTGCCAGCAGCATCCGCGGGACGCATCCTCTTGATACGCAGTATTTT. Protein sequence: CASSIRGTHPLDTQYF.

V usage is TRBV29-1 and J usage is TRBJ2-7, with TRBD2 identical over 10 bases. CDR3 length: 19 residues. Losses at the gene ends were 5 bases for V and 1 base for J; bases not matched to a gene: 20. The germline CDR1 and CDR2 sequences are SQVTM and ANQGSEA. This chain's CDR3 is CSVFISGASGRSLSYEQYF. The DNA of the CDR3 is TGCAGCGTTTTTATATCGGGGGCTAGCGGGAGAAGTTTGTCCTACGAGCAGTACTTC.

This chain uses TRBV5-6 with TRBJ2-7; 9 bases line up with TRBD1. The CDR3 has 15 residues. The germline V gene has CDR1 SGHDT and CDR2 YYEEEE. V was clipped by 2 bases and J by 2 bases; unmatched bases: 5. Written as DNA, the CDR3 is TGTGCCAGCAGCTTACCGGGACAGGGCCCCTACGAGCAGTACTTC. This gives the protein CASSLPGQGPYEQYF.

The chain employs TRBV28 and TRBJ1-2, with a weak D call TRBD1 (6 bases). The CDR3 contains 15 residues. Trimming removed 6 bases from V and 4 bases from J, with 18 bases in between. CDR1 MDHEN and CDR2 SYDVKM come from the germline V gene. The CDR3: CASSPQGLALYGYTF. For the CDR3, the DNA is TGTGCCAGCAGCCCTCAGGGGCTCGCTCTCTATGGCTACACCTTC.

This clone occurred a few times. V usage is TRBV30 and J usage is TRBJ2-1; 12 bases line up with TRBD2. V trimming: 3 bases; J trimming: 7 bases; junction bases outside the gene matches: 13. Germline-derived CDR1 and CDR2 are GTSNPN and SVGIG (reference sequence). This CDR3 region has 17 residues. In nucleotides, the CDR3 is TGTGCCTGGAGGAGGGCTAGCGGGAGGGCCGGGAGAAATGAGCAGTTCTTC. This translates into CAWRRASGRAGRNEQFF.

V and J are TRBV7-8 and TRBJ2-7; maybe TRBD2 (7 bases). V shed 1 base and J shed 2 bases, with 12 bases lying between them. This CDR3 contains 15 residues. Per the germline V gene, CDR1 is SGHVS and CDR2 is FQNEAQ. The CDR3 coding sequence is TGTGCCAGCAGCTTAGAAGGGGGGACTACCTACGAGCAGTACTTC. Translated: CASSLEGGTTYEQYF.